This TCR beta chain stems from a study of early T cells in non-severe SARS-CoV-2 infection. Turning to the study itself: Sequencing of unsorted whole blood was done on bulk RNA, leaving chains unpaired.

The CDR3 loop spans 14 amino acids. Trimming left V 3 bases short and J 7 bases short, with 16 bases between. In the library, individual cDNA molecules carried attached unique molecular identifiers. TCRdb independently ran MiXCR on the 5' RACE reads; one entry per CDR3 protein. The sample contains 37,000 or so distinct CDR3 sequences, under 7% of which appear only once. The table lists this clonotype with a few counts. Sequencing was done on a sample of whole blood. This TCR was sampled from an adult who was a healthcare worker with PCR-confirmed SARS-CoV-2 infection or an uninfected control (not recorded which). The rearrangement links TRBV12-3 or TRBV12-4 to TRBJ2-7; TRBD1 or TRBD2 may be the D gene (5 bases each). The CDR3 is CASSFSGGTREQYF. CDR3 coding DNA: TGTGCCAGCAGTTTTTCTGGGGGAACTAGGGAGCAGTACTTC.